Each of the 7 T cell receptor beta chains below was sequenced from the same sample in a study of early stage breast cancer tumors. Sequenced by immunoSEQ multiplex PCR; TCRdb stores in-frame clones only, minus some. The data contain fewer than 30,000 clones, about three fifths of them singletons. Sequences were obtained from breast tumor tissue. All receptors come from a person aged 45 to 59 with breast cancer.

This clone was counted between two and nine times. The chain is built from TRBV19 and TRBJ2-7, with 7 bases that match TRBD1. This CDR3 spans 14 amino acids. Germline values: CDR1 LNHDA, CDR2 SQIVND (reference sequence). V shed 5 bases, J shed 3 bases, and the junction held 7 bases outside the gene matches. The CDR3 DNA reads TGTGCCAGTAGTCCAGGCTCAGGGGGCTACGAGCAGTACTTC. The encoded protein is CASSPGSGGYEQYF.

The chain is built from TRBV18 and TRBJ2-1; possibly TRBD2 for D (7 bases). Germline V gene data show CDR1 as KGHSH and CDR2 as LQKENI. The CDR3 loop spans 18 amino acids. V lost 1 base and J 2 bases, leaving 18 bases between the germline ends. The CDR3 bases are TGTGCCAGCTCACCACAGGGGGGGGGACTAAAAGCCTACAATGAGCAGTTCTTC. Translation gives CASSPQGGGLKAYNEQFF.

This chain uses TRBV7-2 with TRBJ2-1; D is possibly TRBD2 (6 bases). V shed 5 bases and J shed 7 bases, with 18 bases lying between them. The CDR3 covers 15 residues. Germline CDR1 is SGHTA and CDR2 is FQGNSA. The CDR3 DNA is TGTGCCAGCAGCCTAGGGACTGCGCGACGGAATGAGCAGTTCTTC. Translation gives CASSLGTARRNEQFF.

This clone was counted only a few times. V and J are TRBV28 and TRBJ2-7, with D unresolved. V lost 6 bases and J lost 3, with 6 bases in between. The CDR3 covers 11 residues. CDR1 and CDR2 from the germline V gene are MDHEN and SYDVKM. The CDR3 coding sequence is TGTGCCAGCAGGACTCTCTACGAGCAGTACTTC. This encodes CASRTLYEQYF.

The J gene is TRBJ1-1, the V gene TRBV5-1, with D perhaps matching TRBD1 (5 bases). Germline V gives CDR1 SGHRS, CDR2 YFSETQ. V gave up 6 bases and J gave up 4 bases, with 19 bases separating them. This CDR3 region has 15 residues. The CDR3: CASKTGTLGSTEAFF. In nucleotides, the CDR3 is TGCGCCAGCAAAACCGGGACTTTGGGTTCCACTGAAGCTTTCTTT. Supplemented by reference TRBV5-1 and TRBJ1-1, the full variable domain reads KAGVTQTPRYLIKTRGQQVTLSCSPISGHRSVSWYQQTPGQGLQFLFEYFSETQRNKGNFPGRFSGRQFSNSRSEMNVSTLELGDSALYLCASKTGTLGSTEAFFGQGTRLTVV.

Only one count was recorded for this clone. This chain uses TRBV1 with TRBJ2-1; the D call in the table, TRBD2, was not verified against the DNA. TRBV1 is annotated as a pseudogene. CDR3 size: 17 residues. The CDR3 sequence: CTSSRPGLAGSYNEQFF. CDR3 sequence (DNA): TGCACCAGCAGCCGCCCCGGACTAGCGGGCTCCTACAATGAGCAGTTCTTC.

This clone appeared a single time. CDR3: CASSAGGGTQYF. For the CDR3, the DNA is TGTGCCAGCAGTGCCGGGGGTGGGACCCAGTACTTC. This rearrangement joins TRBV6-4 to TRBJ2-5; tentative D call: TRBD2 (6 bases). Germline values: CDR1 MRHNA, CDR2 SNTAGT. The CDR3 spans 12 residues. Between the trimmed V and J ends, which lost 4 bases and 7 bases, there was a span of 10 bases.